This T cell receptor (beta chain) is from a study of blood T cell repertoires in COVID-19. Generated by immunoSEQ multiplex PCR, the TCRdb table keeps only in-frame clones and is missing some. The sample includes 470,000 or so clones, 80% to 90% of them seen just once. The receptor was isolated from a woman in her thirties with acute or convalescent COVID-19. Sequencing input: peripheral blood.

This chain's CDR3 is CASSYTGHDTGELFF. In DNA, the CDR3 is TGTGCCAGCAGTTACACGGGACACGACACCGGGGAGCTGTTTTTT. V is TRBV6-2 or TRBV6-3 and J is TRBJ2-2; D may be TRBD1 (6 bases). Trimming left V 2 bases short and J 3 bases short, with 10 bases between. The CDR3 totals 15 residues. CDR1 is MNHEY and CDR2 is SVGEGT in the germline V gene.